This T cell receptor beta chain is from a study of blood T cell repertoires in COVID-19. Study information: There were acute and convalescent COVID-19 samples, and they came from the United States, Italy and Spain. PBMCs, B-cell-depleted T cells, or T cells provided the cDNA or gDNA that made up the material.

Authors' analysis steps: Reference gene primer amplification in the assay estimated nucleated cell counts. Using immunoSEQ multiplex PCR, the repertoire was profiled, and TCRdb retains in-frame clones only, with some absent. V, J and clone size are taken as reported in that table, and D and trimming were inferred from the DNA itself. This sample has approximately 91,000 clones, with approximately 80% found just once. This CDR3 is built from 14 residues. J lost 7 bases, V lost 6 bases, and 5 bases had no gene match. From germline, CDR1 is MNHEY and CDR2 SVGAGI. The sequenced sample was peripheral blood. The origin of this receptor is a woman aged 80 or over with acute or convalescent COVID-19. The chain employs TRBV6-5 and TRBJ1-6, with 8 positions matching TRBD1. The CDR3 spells CASRSGGVNSPLHF. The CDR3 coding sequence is TGTGCCAGCAGATCAGGGGGCGTAAATTCACCCCTCCACTTT.